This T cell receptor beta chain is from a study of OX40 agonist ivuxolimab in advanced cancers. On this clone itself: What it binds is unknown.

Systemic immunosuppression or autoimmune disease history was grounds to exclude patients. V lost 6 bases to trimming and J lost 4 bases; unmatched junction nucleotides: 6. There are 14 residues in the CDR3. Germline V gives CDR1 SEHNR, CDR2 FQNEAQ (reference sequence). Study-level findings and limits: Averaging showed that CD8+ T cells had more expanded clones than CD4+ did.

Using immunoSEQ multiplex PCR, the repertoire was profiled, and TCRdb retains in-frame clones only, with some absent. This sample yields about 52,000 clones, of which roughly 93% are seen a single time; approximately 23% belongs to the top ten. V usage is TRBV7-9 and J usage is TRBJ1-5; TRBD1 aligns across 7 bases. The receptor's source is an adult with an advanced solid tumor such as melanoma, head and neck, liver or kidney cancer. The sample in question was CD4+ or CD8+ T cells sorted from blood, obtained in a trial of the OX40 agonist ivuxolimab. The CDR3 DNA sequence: TGTGCCAGCAGTGGACAGGACAGAAATCAGCCCCAGCATTTT. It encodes CASSGQDRNQPQHF.